This TCR beta chain was identified during a study of PD-1 blockade in classical Hodgkin lymphoma. Specified time point: cycle 4 day 1 (C4D1), after more than 5 weeks of nivolumab. Every one of the patients relapsed after autologous stem cell transplantation (brentuximab vedotin exposure was variable). The CDR3 sequence is 15 residues long. V trimming: 2 bases; J trimming: 6 bases; junction bases outside the gene matches: 5. Germline-derived CDR1 and CDR2 are MNHEY and SVGAGI. Assay used: immunoSEQ multiplex PCR; TCRdb lists only in-frame clones, some missing. The table includes 40,000 to 55,000 clones, around four fifths detected once.

This rearrangement joins TRBV6-5 to TRBJ2-3, with 10 bases fitting TRBD2. This sample comprised peripheral blood mononuclear cells (PBMCs), obtained before the fourth cycle of nivolumab. The receptor's source is a human donor with classical Hodgkin lymphoma. In DNA form, the CDR3 reads TGTGCCAGCAGTTACCTGGGACTAGCGTCGGATACGCAGTATTTT. As protein: CASSYLGLASDTQYF.